The 26 T cell receptor beta chains reported below all come from one sample, sequenced in a study of radiation and T cells in renal cell carcinoma. TCRdb's copy holds only in-frame clones and misses some; the assay was immunoSEQ multiplex PCR. The table has 100,000 to 150,000 clones, about four fifths seen once. Time point: blood 2 weeks post-SBRT. As to treatment: 15 Gy SBRT to primary tumor, nephrectomy 4 weeks later. The input for sequencing was blood, taken from a patient whose treatment included radiotherapy and nephrectomy. The receptors come from a man aged 45-65 years with renal cell carcinoma.

This clone was seen once. Germline and junction disagree at one end, which may indicate a read error. This sequence joins TRBV4-3 and TRBJ2-6, with a weak D call TRBD1 (6 bases). Germline-derived CDR1 and CDR2 are LGHNA and YSLEER. The CDR3 consists of 16 residues. In nucleotides, the CDR3 is TGCGCCAGCAGCCTTACAGGGTCTCTCGGGGCCAACGTCCTGATTTTC. Protein product: CASSLTGSLGANVLIF.

CDR3 nucleotide sequence: TGCAGCGTTGTTGGGCGGGACCGCATTTTGCCCTTGGATACGCAGTATTTT. Its protein product is CSVVGRDRILPLDTQYF. The chain employs TRBV29-1 and TRBJ2-3; TRBD2 is a possible D gene (6 bases). Trimming removed 4 bases at V and 6 bases at J, with 26 bases between. The germline V gene encodes CDR1 SQVTM and CDR2 ANQGSEA. CDR3 length: 17 residues.

The chain is built from TRBV2 and TRBJ2-7; D assignment may be TRBD1 or TRBD2 (5 bases each). The CDR3 runs to 12 residues. Trimming removed 6 bases at V and 3 bases at J, with 9 bases between. CDR1 and CDR2 (germline): SNHLY, FYNNEI. Written as DNA, the CDR3 is TGTGCCAGCAGAAGGGACGGCTACGAGCAGTACTTC. This codes for CASRRDGYEQYF.

V and J are TRBV27 and TRBJ1-5, with 7 positions matching TRBD1. Trimming took 6 bases from V and 3 from J; bases not matched to a gene: 2. CDR1 and CDR2 (germline): MNHEY, SMNVEV (reference sequence). The CDR3 has 13 amino acids. The chain's CDR3 is CASRTGPNQPQHF. CDR3 DNA: TGTGCCAGCAGGACAGGGCCCAATCAGCCCCAGCATTTT.

J is TRBJ2-3 and V is TRBV19; D ambiguous. Trimming cost V 5 bases and J 1 base, with 10 bases left between them. The length of the CDR3 is 14 residues. Per germline, CDR1 LNHDA and CDR2 SQIVND (reference sequence). The CDR3 nucleotides are TGTGCCAGTAGTCCAACGCCCCGCACAGATACGCAGTATTTT. Translating gives CASSPTPRTDTQYF.

The chain carries TRBV18 and TRBJ2-2, with no clear D. Germline V gene sequence: CDR1 KGHSH, CDR2 LQKENI. The CDR3 extends over 13 amino acids. Trimming pared 1 base from V and 6 bases from J, leaving 6 bases between. CDR3 sequence: CASSPLVPGELFF. The CDR3 DNA follows: TGTGCCAGCTCACCACTAGTGCCCGGGGAGCTGTTTTTT.

V and J are TRBV2 and TRBJ2-1, with TRBD2 matching 14 bases. The length of the CDR3 is 16 residues. CDR1 is SNHLY and CDR2 is FYNNEI in the germline V gene. V lost 10 bases, J lost 10 bases, and 15 bases stayed unmatched. This chain's CDR3 is CANPKRLAGGPWEQFF. The CDR3 DNA sequence: TGTGCCAACCCGAAGCGACTAGCGGGGGGGCCGTGGGAGCAGTTCTTC.

The rearrangement uses TRBV13 and TRBJ2-3; possible D gene TRBD2, 7 bases. CDR1 PRHDT and CDR2 FYEKMQ come from the germline V gene (reference sequence). Deletions cut 4 bases from V and 3 bases from J, with 23 bases between. The CDR3 spans 18 residues. This CDR3 is CASSSRSRGGGLTDTQYF. CDR3 nucleotides: TGTGCCAGCAGCTCTAGGAGTAGAGGGGGGGGCTTGACAGATACGCAGTATTTT. Full variable domain (rest looked up from reference TRBV13 and TRBJ2-3): AAGVIQSPRHLIKEKRETATLKCYPIPRHDTVYWYQQGPGQDPQFLISFYEKMQSDKGSIPDRFSAQQFSDYHSELNMSSLELGDSALYFCASSSRSRGGGLTDTQYFGPGTRLTVL.

The chain is built from TRBV10-1 and TRBJ1-1; possible D gene TRBD1, 6 bases. The CDR3 consists of 13 residues. Trimming cost V 1 base and J 8 bases, with 11 bases left between them. Germline V lookup: CDR1 WNHNN, CDR2 SYGVQD (reference sequence). CDR3 amino acids: CASSEYRGAEAFF. The CDR3 coding sequence is TGCGCCAGCAGTGAGTACCGGGGGGCGGAAGCTTTCTTT.

This sequence joins TRBV20-1 and TRBJ2-5; D unclear. V was pared by 4 bases and J by 2 bases, with 5 bases between. CDR3 length: 11 amino acids. CDR1 DFQATT and CDR2 SNEGSKA come from the germline V gene (reference sequence). CDR3 DNA: TGCAGTGCTACCTTACAAGAGACCCAGTACTTC. It yields the protein CSATLQETQYF.

This clone was seen more than once but under ten times. V gene TRBV7-7 combines with J gene TRBJ2-7; D remains unclear. This CDR3 region has 13 residues. V was pared by 11 bases and J by 3 bases, with 17 bases between. CDR1 and CDR2 from the germline V gene are SSHAT and FNYEAQ (reference sequence). The CDR3 reads CALGPVVGYEQYF. The CDR3 coding sequence is TGTGCCCTGGGTCCGGTGGTGGGCTACGAGCAGTACTTC.

The rearrangement joins TRBV5-1 to TRBJ2-3; D possibly corresponds to TRBD1 (7 bases). CDR1 and CDR2 from the germline V gene are SGHRS and YFSETQ. The CDR3 is made up of 17 amino acids. Trimming removed 0 bases at V and 2 bases at J, with 16 bases between. The CDR3 here is CASSLAAGGSLTDTQYF. The CDR3 bases are TGCGCCAGCAGCTTGGCGGCAGGGGGGTCCCTCACAGATACGCAGTATTTT.

This clone was picked up a small number of times. The chain recombines TRBV7-9 with TRBJ2-3; D not certain. V was pared by 0 bases and J by 13 bases, with 14 bases between. Germline CDR1 reads SEHNR; CDR2 reads FQNEAQ (reference sequence). This CDR3 has 13 residues. The CDR3 protein is CASSLAEARKKYF. In nucleotides, the CDR3 is TGTGCCAGCAGCTTAGCTGAGGCTAGGAAGAAGTATTTT. Full variable domain (remainder filled in from reference TRBV7-9 and TRBJ2-3): DTGVSQNPRHKITKRGQNVTFRCDPISEHNRLYWYRQTLGQGPEFLTYFQNEAQLEKSRLLSDRFSAERPKGSFSTLEIQRTEQGDSAMYLCASSLAEARKKYFGPGTRLTVL.

In DNA, the CDR3 is TGCAGCGTTGAACTCGGTACCTACGAGCAGTACTTC. Translation: CSVELGTYEQYF. V gene TRBV29-1 combines with J gene TRBJ2-7, with no clear D. This CDR3 has 12 amino acids. CDR1 is SQVTM, CDR2 ANQGSEA, per germline. Trimming pared 2 bases from V and 2 bases from J, leaving 7 bases between.

The chain links TRBV10-3 to TRBJ2-1, with D possibly matching TRBD1 (5 bases). Germline CDR1 ENHRY, CDR2 SYGVKD. Trimming shortened V by 3 bases and J by 0 bases, and 9 bases separated the two germline ends. CDR3 size: 15 residues. The CDR3 loop reads CAISEQVSSYNEQFF. The CDR3 DNA reads TGTGCCATCAGTGAACAGGTGAGCTCCTACAATGAGCAGTTCTTC.

The CDR3 spells CASSVVQGVGTEAFF. The CDR3 DNA is TGCGCCAGCAGCGTAGTACAGGGGGTCGGCACTGAAGCTTTCTTT. The chain carries TRBV5-1 and TRBJ1-1, with 8 bases that match TRBD1. This CDR3 has 15 residues. Trimming removed 4 bases from V and 4 bases from J; junction bases left unmatched: 9. The V gene's germline CDR1 is SGHRS and CDR2 YFSETQ.

This CDR3 is CASSDELRGQSNTGELFF. The CDR3 region has the DNA TGTGCCAGCAGTGACGAGTTAAGGGGGCAGTCGAACACCGGGGAGCTGTTTTTT. J is TRBJ2-2 and V is TRBV25-1; 7 bases are a match to TRBD1. Germline assignment: CDR1 MGHDK and CDR2 SYGVNS. The CDR3 sequence is 18 residues long. Trimming cost V 3 bases and J 0 bases; bases outside gene matches: 10.

The rearrangement joins TRBV6-5 to TRBJ2-2, with a tentative D call TRBD2 (5 bases). Per the germline V gene, CDR1 is MNHEY and CDR2 is SVGAGI. The CDR3 covers 14 residues. CDR3: CAHGPGEPSGELFF. In DNA, the CDR3 is TGTGCTCACGGCCCCGGGGAGCCCTCTGGGGAGCTGTTTTTT.

The chain couples TRBV7-9 to TRBJ2-2; TRBD1 matches 11 bases. The germline V gene encodes CDR1 SEHNR and CDR2 FQNEAQ (reference sequence). This CDR3 is built from 19 residues. Germline trimming cut 0 bases from V and 2 bases from J; bases unmatched to any gene: 8. The CDR3, as DNA: TGTGCCAGCAGCTTAGCTGGACAGGGGGCGGGTAAAAACACCGGGGAGCTGTTTTTT. This encodes CASSLAGQGAGKNTGELFF.

This clone turned up a few times. J is TRBJ1-4 and V is TRBV29-1, with a tentative D call TRBD1 (6 bases). CDR3 size: 12 residues. Germline V gene data show CDR1 as SQVTM and CDR2 as ANQGSEA. The V end was cut by 2 bases, the J end by 6 bases, with 7 bases between. The CDR3 DNA is TGCAGCGTTGAAAACAGGGATGAAAAACTGTTTTTT. Its protein is CSVENRDEKLFF.

V usage is TRBV9 and J usage is TRBJ2-1, with D tentatively TRBD2 (6 bases). Trimming removed 4 bases at V and 9 bases at J, with 8 bases between. CDR1 is SGDLS and CDR2 is YYNGEE in the germline V gene. The CDR3 has 11 amino acids. The CDR3 region is CASSLSGEQFF. CDR3 coding DNA: TGTGCCAGCAGCCTTAGCGGTGAGCAGTTCTTC. The full variable domain, completed using reference TRBV9 and TRBJ2-1, is DSGVTQTPKHLITATGQRVTLRCSPRSGDLSVYWYQQSLDQGLQFLIQYYNGEERAKGNILERFSAQQFPDLHSELNLSSLELGDSALYFCASSLSGEQFFGPGTRLTVL.

The chain combines TRBV4-1 with TRBJ2-1; D may be TRBD1 (6 bases). Per the germline V gene, CDR1 is MGHRA and CDR2 is YSYEKL. The CDR3 runs 15 residues. Trimming removed 2 bases from V and 4 bases from J, with 12 bases in between. The CDR3: CASSQPGQIYNEQFF. As DNA, the CDR3 is TGCGCCAGCAGCCAACCGGGACAAATATACAATGAGCAGTTCTTC.

As for this clone: This sample also contains other DNA sequences that code for the same CDR3. The chain couples TRBV5-8 to TRBJ2-7; 8 nucleotides match TRBD1. Germline V gene sequence: CDR1 SGHTS, CDR2 YDEGEE. V shed 4 bases and J 6 bases; nucleotides not matched to a gene: 3. The CDR3 has 12 residues. The CDR3 sequence: CASSRTGLEQYF. CDR3 coding DNA: TGTGCCAGCAGCCGGACAGGGCTCGAGCAGTACTTC.

This chain uses TRBV19 with TRBJ1-2; tentative D call: TRBD1 (5 bases). V was pared by 8 bases and J by 7 bases, with 17 bases between. This CDR3 has 13 amino acids. Germline V CDR1 and CDR2: LNHDA, SQIVND (reference sequence). The CDR3 reads CASLNRGGGGYTF. In nucleotides, the CDR3 is TGTGCCAGTTTGAATAGGGGAGGAGGTGGCTACACCTTC.

CDR3 in amino acids: CSGSRGTEAFF. The DNA of the CDR3 is TGCAGCGGCTCGAGGGGGACTGAAGCTTTCTTT. The genes are TRBV29-1 and TRBJ1-1; D may be TRBD1 (6 bases). CDR1 and CDR2 from the germline V gene are SQVTM and ANQGSEA. V shed 7 bases and J shed 5 bases, with 11 bases lying between them. The CDR3 loop spans 11 amino acids.

The chain is built from TRBV7-2 and TRBJ2-4; D ambiguous. The CDR3 length is 14 residues. Looked up from germline, CDR1 is SGHTA and CDR2 is FQGNSA. The ends were cut back, 4 bases at V and 9 bases at J, with 16 bases in the middle. Written as DNA, the CDR3 is TGTGCCAGCAGCTCCCCGGTCCCGTGGGGCATTCAGTACTTC. It yields the protein CASSSPVPWGIQYF.